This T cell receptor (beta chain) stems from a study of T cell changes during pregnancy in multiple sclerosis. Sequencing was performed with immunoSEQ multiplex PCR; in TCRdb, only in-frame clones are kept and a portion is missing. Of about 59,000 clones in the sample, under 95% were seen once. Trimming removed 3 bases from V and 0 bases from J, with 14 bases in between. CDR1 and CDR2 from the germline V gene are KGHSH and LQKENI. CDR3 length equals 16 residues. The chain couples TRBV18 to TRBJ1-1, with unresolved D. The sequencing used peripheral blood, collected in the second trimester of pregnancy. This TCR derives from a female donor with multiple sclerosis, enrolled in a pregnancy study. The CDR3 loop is CASSPQEGTMNTEAFF. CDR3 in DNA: TGTGCCAGCTCACCTCAGGAGGGAACAATGAACACTGAAGCTTTCTTT.